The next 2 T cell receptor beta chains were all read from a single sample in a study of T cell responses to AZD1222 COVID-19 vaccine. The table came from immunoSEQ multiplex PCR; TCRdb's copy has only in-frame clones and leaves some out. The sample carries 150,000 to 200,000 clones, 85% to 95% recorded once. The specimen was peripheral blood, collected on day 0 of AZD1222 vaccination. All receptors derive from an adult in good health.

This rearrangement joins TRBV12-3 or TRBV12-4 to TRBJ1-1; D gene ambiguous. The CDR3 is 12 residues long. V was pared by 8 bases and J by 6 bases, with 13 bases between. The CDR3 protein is CASHKEGPEAFF. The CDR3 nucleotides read TGTGCCAGCCATAAGGAAGGGCCTGAAGCTTTCTTT.

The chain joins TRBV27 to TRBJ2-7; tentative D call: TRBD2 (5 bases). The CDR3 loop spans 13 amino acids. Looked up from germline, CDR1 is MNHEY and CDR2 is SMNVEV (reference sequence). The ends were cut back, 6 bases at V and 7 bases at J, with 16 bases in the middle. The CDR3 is CASRARTGKEQYF. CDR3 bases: TGTGCCAGCAGGGCAAGGACCGGGAAAGAGCAGTACTTC.